Following are 21 T cell receptor beta chains from one sample sequenced in a study of cytomegalovirus exposure and HLA in healthy donors. Both 60 Vbeta primers and 13 Jbeta primers went into the PCR. The method was immunoSEQ multiplex PCR; TCRdb's version includes in-frame clones alone and lacks a portion of them. Its clone listing holds 200,000 to 250,000 clones. Input material: PBMCs. The receptors come from a woman aged 25 to 39 in good health and CMV-seropositive.

The chain couples TRBV5-1 to TRBJ1-1, with 7 bases lining up with TRBD1. V lost 5 bases, J lost 9 bases, and 13 bases stayed unmatched. The length of the CDR3 is 14 residues. CDR1 and CDR2 (germline): SGHRS, YFSETQ. The CDR3 sequence is CASRIDRDGGKAFF. The CDR3 nucleotides are TGCGCCAGCAGGATAGACAGGGACGGTGGTAAAGCTTTCTTT.

V and J are TRBV5-1 and TRBJ2-1; 8 bases align to TRBD2. V gave up 0 bases and J gave up 4 bases; unmatched junction bases: 6. CDR3 size: 16 residues. Germline CDR1 and CDR2: SGHRS and YFSETQ. CDR3 nucleotides: TGCGCCAGCAGCTTGGCTAGCGGGCAGAATTACAATGAGCAGTTCTTC. This translates into CASSLASGQNYNEQFF.

The chain's CDR3 is CASSFGADRGMYEQYF. The CDR3 bases are TGCGCCAGCAGCTTCGGCGCGGACAGGGGGATGTACGAGCAGTACTTC. The V gene is TRBV5-1, the J gene TRBJ2-7, with 10 bases identical to TRBD1. Germline CDR1 SGHRS, CDR2 YFSETQ. This CDR3 contains 16 residues. V trimming: 2 bases; J trimming: 4 bases; junction bases outside the gene matches: 9.

The genes are TRBV7-9 and TRBJ1-1, with 8 positions matching TRBD1. V shed 4 bases, J shed 3 bases, and the junction held 1 base outside the gene matches. CDR3 length: 13 residues. CDR1 is SEHNR, CDR2 FQNEAQ, per germline (reference sequence). CDR3 amino acids: CASSSGQDTEAFF. DNA for the CDR3: TGTGCCAGCAGCTCGGGACAGGACACTGAAGCTTTCTTT. Supplemented by reference TRBV7-9 and TRBJ1-1, the full variable domain reads DTGVSQNPRHKITKRGQNVTFRCDPISEHNRLYWYRQTLGQGPEFLTYFQNEAQLEKSRLLSDRFSAERPKGSFSTLEIQRTEQGDSAMYLCASSSGQDTEAFFGQGTRLTVV.

This chain connects TRBV19 to TRBJ2-1; D is uncertain. This CDR3 is 16 amino acids long. Trimming took off 6 bases at V and 0 bases at J, with 15 bases between the two ends. From germline, CDR1 is LNHDA and CDR2 SQIVND (reference sequence). The CDR3 loop is CASSSLLFSSYNEQFF. In DNA, the CDR3 is TGTGCCAGTAGCTCGCTACTCTTTAGCTCCTACAATGAGCAGTTCTTC.

The chain recombines TRBV27 with TRBJ2-4; 7 bases align to TRBD2. V gave up 0 bases and J gave up 8 bases; unmatched junction bases: 4. The CDR3 loop spans 14 amino acids. In germline, CDR1 is MNHEY, CDR2 SMNVEV (reference sequence). CDR3 bases: TGTGCCAGCAGTTTATCGTCGGGGAGGGACATTCAGTACTTC. This codes for CASSLSSGRDIQYF.

V gene TRBV6-5 combines with J gene TRBJ2-1, with no clear D. The germline gives CDR1 MNHEY, CDR2 SVGAGI. CDR3 length: 16 residues. V lost 2 bases and J lost 0, with 11 bases in between. The CDR3 DNA sequence: TGTGCCAGCAGTTACATCGGCGGAAACTCCTACAATGAGCAGTTCTTC. This sequence encodes CASSYIGGNSYNEQFF.

The chain carries TRBV4-3 and TRBJ2-1; TRBD1 is a possible D gene (6 bases). V was pared by 0 bases and J by 1 base, with 10 bases between. CDR1 and CDR2 from the germline V gene are LGHNA and YSLEER. The length of the CDR3 is 16 residues. CDR3 nucleotides: TGCGCCAGCAGCCAAGATAACAGGGCTTCCTACAATGAGCAGTTCTTC. Translated, it gives CASSQDNRASYNEQFF.

The chain carries TRBV28 and TRBJ2-1; no clear D gene. Trimming shortened V by 7 bases and J by 4 bases, and 8 bases separated the two germline ends. The germline V gene has CDR1 MDHEN and CDR2 SYDVKM. The CDR3 is made up of 12 amino acids. CDR3 loop: CASIGLYNEQFF. Written as DNA, the CDR3 is TGTGCCAGCATCGGGTTATACAATGAGCAGTTCTTC. Complete variable domain (other parts from reference TRBV28 and TRBJ2-1): DVKVTQSSRYLVKRTGEKVFLECVQDMDHENMFWYRQDPGLGLRLIYFSYDVKMKEKGDIPEGYSVSREKKERFSLILESASTNQTSMYLCASIGLYNEQFFGPGTRLTVL.

The chain carries TRBV29-1 and TRBJ1-2; TRBD1 might be the D (6 bases). V gave up 6 bases and J gave up 8 bases, with 19 bases separating them. Germline V gene lookup returns CDR1 SQVTM and CDR2 ANQGSEA. The CDR3 contains 13 residues. CDR3 protein: CSVEPSTGSGYTF. CDR3 DNA sequence: TGCAGCGTCGAACCATCTACAGGGTCGGGCTACACCTTC.

The CDR3 reads CASSLMGTSEETQYF. CDR3 nucleotide sequence: TGTGCCAGCAGTTTAATGGGGACTAGCGAAGAGACCCAGTACTTC. V usage is TRBV27 and J usage is TRBJ2-5; 10 positions agree with TRBD2. Germline values: CDR1 MNHEY, CDR2 SMNVEV (reference sequence). The V and J ends lost 2 bases and 3 bases, in that order; junction bases with no gene match: 3. The CDR3 is 15 residues long.

This chain joins TRBV28 and TRBJ2-5, with a weak D call TRBD2 (6 bases). The CDR3 consists of 14 residues. With 6 bases removed from V and 5 bases from J, the gap between germline ends came to 16 bases. Germline CDR1 MDHEN, CDR2 SYDVKM. This CDR3 reads CASSPYGGRETQYF. The DNA for the CDR3 is TGTGCCAGCAGCCCTTACGGGGGACGGGAGACCCAGTACTTC.

The rearrangement links TRBV29-1 to TRBJ2-3; 7 bases are a match to TRBD2. Germline CDR1 and CDR2: SQVTM and ANQGSEA. V shed 6 bases, J shed 2 bases, and the junction held 11 bases outside the gene matches. CDR3 length: 15 residues. The CDR3 DNA reads TGCAGCGTCGCGGGGGAGGGCAGACCCACAGATACGCAGTATTTT. It specifies CSVAGEGRPTDTQYF.

The genes are TRBV4-3 and TRBJ1-1; D is ambiguous. Trimming took off 0 bases at V and 0 bases at J, with 11 bases between the two ends. Germline CDR1 reads LGHNA; CDR2 reads YSLEER. CDR3 length equals 16 residues. This CDR3 reads CASSQDKFPVNTEAFF. The CDR3 DNA sequence: TGCGCCAGCAGCCAAGATAAGTTCCCGGTGAACACTGAAGCTTTCTTT.

J is TRBJ2-5 and V is TRBV6-5, with TRBD2 matching 13 bases. The V and J ends lost 0 bases and 2 bases, in that order; junction bases with no gene match: 0. Per germline, CDR1 MNHEY and CDR2 SVGAGI. The CDR3 covers 16 residues. For the CDR3, the DNA is TGTGCCAGCAGTTACTCGACTAGCGGGGGGCAAGAGACCCAGTACTTC. Translating gives CASSYSTSGGQETQYF.

The V and J genes are TRBV28 and TRBJ1-5; 8 bases are shared with TRBD1. Trimming removed 7 bases from V and 6 bases from J; junction bases left unmatched: 8. The CDR3 is 14 amino acids. Germline V gives CDR1 MDHEN, CDR2 SYDVKM. CDR3 in DNA: TGTGCCAGCACTTACGGACAGGGCGGTCAGCCCCAGCATTTT. It yields the protein CASTYGQGGQPQHF.

The J gene is TRBJ1-5, the V gene TRBV28, with 10 bases identical to TRBD1. The germline gives CDR1 MDHEN, CDR2 SYDVKM. J was trimmed by 2 bases and V by 5 bases; bases with no gene match: 6. The CDR3 spans 16 residues. CDR3 coding DNA: TGTGCCAGCAGTCCTCCGGGACAGGGGCGCAATCAGCCCCAGCATTTT. It codes for CASSPPGQGRNQPQHF.

V and J are TRBV7-2 and TRBJ2-7; no definite D call. Germline CDR1 reads SGHTA; CDR2 reads FQGNSA. V was cut by 2 bases and J by 3 bases, with 5 bases left in between. This CDR3 is built from 12 residues. The CDR3: CASSLYNYEQYF. The CDR3 DNA reads as TGTGCCAGCAGCTTATACAACTACGAGCAGTACTTC.

CDR3: CACSTSGNSYEQYF. CDR3 DNA: TGTGCCTGCTCGACTAGCGGGAATTCCTACGAGCAGTACTTC. The V gene is TRBV19, the J gene TRBJ2-7; the match to TRBD2 covers 11 bases. This CDR3 is 14 amino acids long. Germline CDR1 reads LNHDA; CDR2 reads SQIVND (reference sequence). V dropped 11 bases and J dropped 1; count of bases not matched to a gene: 7. The full variable domain, in which reference TRBV19 and TRBJ2-7 provide the parts outside the CDR3, is DGGITQSPKYLFRKEGQNVTLSCEQNLNHDAMYWYRQDPGQGLRLIYYSQIVNDFQKGDIAEGYSVSREKKESFPLTVTSAQKNPTAFYLCACSTSGNSYEQYFGPGTRLTVT.

This chain connects TRBV11-3 to TRBJ2-1; 7 bases are shared with TRBD2. Germline loops: CDR1 SGHNT, CDR2 YENEEA. The CDR3 contains 14 residues. After removal of 5 bases from V and 9 bases from J, the junction contained 10 bases not matched to a gene. CDR3 in amino acids: CASSPGGGRREQFF. CDR3 DNA sequence: TGTGCCAGCAGCCCCGGGGGAGGGAGACGTGAGCAGTTCTTC.

V usage is TRBV18 and J usage is TRBJ2-7; 8 bases map to TRBD1. The length of the CDR3 is 15 residues. CDR1 KGHSH and CDR2 LQKENI come from the germline V gene. Unmatched junction bases numbered 11, after V lost 5 bases and J lost 5 bases. CDR3 sequence (DNA): TGTGCCAGCTCAACCACCCAGGACAGGGTCGACGAGCAGTACTTC. Its translation: CASSTTQDRVDEQYF.